The 21 T cell receptor beta chains listed next were all sequenced from one sample in a study of blood T cells in healthy people across ages. For the second PCR, which ran for about 7 to 12 cycles, a sample-barcoded 5' primer and a J-beta primer mix were used. TCRdb independently ran MiXCR on the 5' RACE reads; one entry per CDR3 protein. The sample includes 1,500,000 or so distinct CDR3 sequences, 35% to 45% seen only once; the top ten take around 4%. Sequencing input: blood. All receptors derive from a woman aged 18-30 years in good health.

This clonotype showed up just a few times. The gene calls are TRBV25-1 and TRBJ1-2; no reliable D call. The length of the CDR3 is 13 residues. Trimming removed 2 bases from V and 4 bases from J, with 8 bases in between. CDR1 is MGHDK and CDR2 is SYGVNS in the germline V gene. CDR3 residues: CASSERTAYGYTF. The CDR3 DNA follows: TGTGCCAGCAGTGAAAGAACAGCCTATGGCTACACCTTC.

The chain couples TRBV7-2 to TRBJ2-1; perhaps TRBD2 as D (6 bases). V was trimmed by 5 bases and J by 4 bases, leaving 9 bases between them. The CDR3 is made up of 13 amino acids. Germline V lookup: CDR1 SGHTA, CDR2 FQGNSA. Here the CDR3 DNA reads TGTGCCAGCAGCGCTAGCGTTTACAATGAGCAGTTCTTC. Translated: CASSASVYNEQFF.

On this clonotype: The CDR3 does not close with the conserved phenylalanine or tryptophan, likely indicating a read error. The chain employs TRBV7-3 and TRBJ2-5, with D possibly matching TRBD1 (6 bases). V lost 2 bases, J lost 3 bases, and 10 bases lay in between. Germline V CDR1 and CDR2: SGHTA, FQGTGA. The CDR3 has 14 residues. DNA for the CDR3: TGTGCCAGCAGCTTATCCGGGACAAAAGAGACCCAGTACTAC. It yields the protein CASSLSGTKETQYY.

The genes are TRBV20-1 and TRBJ2-3; D not certain. Deletions cut 1 base from V and 3 bases from J, with 11 bases between. The germline gives CDR1 DFQATT, CDR2 SNEGSKA (reference sequence). The CDR3 runs to 14 residues. The CDR3 DNA sequence: TGCAGTGCTAGAGGAGGATTGTTAACAGATACGCAGTATTTT. This translates into CSARGGLLTDTQYF.

This clonotype was seen ten or more times. The gene calls are TRBV4-3 and TRBJ2-7, with a possible D match to TRBD2 (6 bases). Between the trimmed V and J ends, which lost 5 bases and 2 bases, there was a span of 13 bases. The CDR3 extends over 14 amino acids. Germline V gives CDR1 LGHNA, CDR2 YSLEER. The CDR3 here is CASSMVGGTYEQYF. CDR3 nucleotide sequence: TGCGCCAGCAGCATGGTGGGCGGGACCTACGAGCAGTACTTC.

To note about this clonotype: The junction and the germline gene differ at one end; a read error may be behind it. The chain joins TRBV4-1 to TRBJ2-1; D is unclear. The germline V gene has CDR1 MGHRA and CDR2 YSYEKL. The CDR3 length is 18 residues. DNA of the CDR3: TGCACCAGCAGCCAAGGGTTAGCTGAGAGCTTCGACTACAATGAGCAGTTCTTC. This encodes CTSSQGLAESFDYNEQFF.

This clonotype came up once. The chain combines TRBV5-1 with TRBJ1-1, with a possible D match to TRBD1 (6 bases). The CDR3 runs 15 residues. Looked up from germline, CDR1 is SGHRS and CDR2 is YFSETQ. The V end was cut by 2 bases, the J end by 1 base, with 12 bases between. CDR3 sequence: CASSFQGRGNTEAFF. The CDR3 nucleotides read TGCGCCAGCAGCTTTCAGGGGCGCGGGAACACTGAAGCTTTCTTT.

The chain couples TRBV7-2 to TRBJ2-5; D gene uncertain. V lost 3 bases to trimming and J lost 1 base, with 15 bases between them. Germline values: CDR1 SGHTA, CDR2 FQGNSA. The CDR3 runs to 16 residues. The CDR3 is CASSLGYWRLQETQYF. The CDR3 nucleotides are TGTGCCAGCAGCTTGGGGTATTGGCGACTCCAAGAGACCCAGTACTTC. The complete variable domain, with remaining parts taken from reference TRBV7-2 and TRBJ2-5, reads GAGVSQSPSNKVTEKGKDVELRCDPISGHTALYWYRQSLGQGLEFLIYFQGNSAPDKSGLPSDRFSAERTGGSVSTLTIQRTQQEDSAVYLCASSLGYWRLQETQYFGPGTRLLVL.

This rearrangement joins TRBV4-2 to TRBJ2-1; D is ambiguous. The CDR3 has 13 amino acids. Germline-derived CDR1 and CDR2 are LGHNA and YNFKEQ. V gave up 4 bases and J gave up 9 bases, with 13 bases separating them. CDR3 sequence (DNA): TGTGCCAGCAGCCGCGTTCTAGAAAGTGAGCAGTTCTTC. Residues: CASSRVLESEQFF.

The genes are TRBV6-6 and TRBJ1-5; D is ambiguous. V lost 5 bases, J lost 6 bases, and 14 bases lay in between. Germline CDR1 reads MNHNY; CDR2 reads SVGAGI (reference sequence). CDR3 length equals 14 residues. The CDR3 DNA follows: TGTGCCAGCAGTCGCAACTCGGAGGTTCAGCCCCAGCATTTT. It is translated as CASSRNSEVQPQHF.

The chain couples TRBV6-6 to TRBJ1-1; D is unclear. The CDR3 is made up of 15 amino acids. V was shortened by 0 bases and J by 4 bases, with 12 bases between the two germline ends. The V gene's germline CDR1 is MNHNY and CDR2 SVGAGI (reference sequence). CDR3 in DNA: TGTGCCAGCAGTTACTCAACCAAGGGTAGCACTGAAGCTTTCTTT. Translating it yields CASSYSTKGSTEAFF.

The V and J genes are TRBV10-3 and TRBJ2-1; the D gene could be TRBD1 or TRBD2 (5 bases each). Germline V CDR1 and CDR2: ENHRY, SYGVKD. The CDR3 length is 14 residues. V shed 10 bases and J shed 2 bases, with 15 bases lying between them. CDR3 residues: CATGDRSAYNEQFF. The CDR3 nucleotides read TGTGCCACCGGGGACCGCTCGGCCTACAATGAGCAGTTCTTC.

With regard to this clonotype: A much larger clonotype is one base distant, so this may be a read error. V and J are TRBV7-2 and TRBJ2-4; D gene unclear. The closer fit of TRBJ2-7 to the DNA end suggests the J call may be wrong. CDR3 size: 12 residues. CDR1 is SGHTA, CDR2 FQGNSA, per germline. The CDR3 DNA sequence: TGTGCCAGCAGCTTAGCGTTTCACGAGCAGTACTTC. Amino acid sequence: CASSLAFHEQYF.

The genes are TRBV7-2 and TRBJ1-4; possibly TRBD1 for D (5 bases). The CDR3 spans 15 residues. Looked up from germline, CDR1 is SGHTA and CDR2 is FQGNSA. V was pared by 1 base and J by 3 bases, with 9 bases between. The CDR3 DNA reads as TGTGCCAGCAGCTTAGACAGGTCAGCTAATGAAAAACTGTTTTTT. Translating it yields CASSLDRSANEKLFF.

This clonotype came up a few times. As DNA, the CDR3 is TGTGCCAGCAGTTTAAAAGGGGGCGCCAGCACAGATACGCAGTATTTT. Protein sequence: CASSLKGGASTDTQYF. This chain links TRBV6-5 with TRBJ2-3; TRBD1 matches at 7 bases. With 4 bases clipped from V and 0 bases from J, the junction kept 7 bases outside the gene matches. This CDR3 region has 16 residues. Per the germline V gene, CDR1 is MNHEY and CDR2 is SVGAGI.

This chain connects TRBV5-1 to TRBJ1-2; 8 nucleotides line up with TRBD1. V dropped 4 bases and J dropped 6; count of bases not matched to a gene: 8. CDR1 and CDR2 from the germline V gene are SGHRS and YFSETQ. The CDR3 has 14 amino acids. CDR3 sequence: CASSRSDRGNGYTF. The CDR3 DNA reads TGCGCCAGCAGCCGAAGTGACAGGGGAAATGGCTACACCTTC.

V gene TRBV4-3 combines with J gene TRBJ2-1; no reliable D call. The germline V gene encodes CDR1 LGHNA and CDR2 YSLEER. V was trimmed by 3 bases and J by 8 bases, leaving 2 bases between them. The CDR3 consists of 10 residues. CDR3 sequence (DNA): TGCGCCAGCAGCCAGGATGAGCAGTTCTTC. Its translation: CASSQDEQFF.

The chain is built from TRBV11-3 and TRBJ2-3; D is possibly TRBD1 (6 bases). Trimming shortened V by 1 base and J by 2 bases, and 10 bases separated the two germline ends. Per germline, CDR1 SGHNT and CDR2 YENEEA. This CDR3 spans 15 amino acids. CDR3 in DNA: TGTGCCAGCAGCTTAGGGACAGCGCCCACAGATACGCAGTATTTT. It is translated as CASSLGTAPTDTQYF. Complete variable domain (other parts from reference TRBV11-3 and TRBJ2-3): EAGVVQSPRYKIIEKKQPVAFWCNPISGHNTLYWYLQNLGQGPELLIRYENEEAVDDSQLPKDRFSAERLKGVDSTLKIQPAELGDSAVYLCASSLGTAPTDTQYFGPGTRLTVL.

In its sample, this clonotype was seen many times. The genes are TRBV30 and TRBJ1-5; possible D gene TRBD1, 6 bases. There are 13 residues in the CDR3. Trimming pared 4 bases from V and 3 bases from J, leaving 10 bases between. The germline gives CDR1 GTSNPN, CDR2 SVGIG (reference sequence). The CDR3 nucleotides are TGTGCCTGGACTACAGGGCCCAATCAGCCCCAGCATTTT. It encodes CAWTTGPNQPQHF.

This clonotype was counted between two and nine times. V gene TRBV6-2 or TRBV6-3 combines with J gene TRBJ1-1, with 8 bases that match TRBD1. The germline V gene has CDR1 MNHEY and CDR2 SVGEGT. After removal of 2 bases from V and 11 bases from J, the junction contained 4 bases not matched to a gene. The CDR3 sequence is 12 residues long. The CDR3 reads CASSYGTGWAFF. The CDR3 bases are TGTGCCAGCAGTTACGGGACAGGATGGGCTTTCTTT.

The rearrangement uses TRBV7-9 and TRBJ1-2, with a possible D match to TRBD1 (5 bases). Trimming stripped 2 bases from V and 6 bases from J, with 16 bases between. The CDR3 contains 15 residues. Germline loops: CDR1 SEHNR, CDR2 FQNEAQ (reference sequence). Written as DNA, the CDR3 is TGTGCCAGCAGCTTACGGAGGGGAGGTTACGATGGCTACACCTTC. Protein: CASSLRRGGYDGYTF.